At least ten counts were recorded for the clone carrying this TCR beta chain. TCRdb independently ran MiXCR on the RT-PCR reads; one entry per CDR3 protein. This table holds about 680,000 distinct CDR3 sequences, 13% to 15% found once. The J segment lost 5 bases and the V segment lost 0 bases, leaving 7 bases of the junction unmatched. This CDR3 has 16 amino acids. Looked up from germline, CDR1 is SGHRS and CDR2 is YFSETQ. Sequencing used memory CD4+ T cells from blood. The receptor comes from a female donor in good health, serving as a healthy control. The chain carries TRBV5-1 and TRBJ2-5, with TRBD2 matching 10 bases. Written as DNA, the CDR3 is TGCGCCAGCAGCTTGGCCCCTAGCGGGAGTGGTGAGACCCAGTACTTC. It encodes CASSLAPSGSGETQYF.